The rows below give T cell receptor beta chains drawn from one sample of a study of cytomegalovirus exposure and HLA in healthy donors. Data came from immunoSEQ multiplex PCR; TCRdb stores just in-frame clones and leaves some out. This table holds 130,000 or so clones, about four fifths found once. Sequencing was performed on PBMCs. All receptors come from a man aged 30 to 45 in good health and CMV-seronegative. The CDR3 runs from the conserved cysteine through the conserved F or W. Each record gives: D gene, clone size, V gene, J gene, CDR3 DNA, CDR3 protein. The D gene is left open where the match is weak. Clone size appears in some rows only: once, few, many, or a class for an expanded clone.

TRBD2,few,TRBV25-1,TRBJ2-4,TGTGCCAGCAGGGGGGGGAGCCCCAAAAACATTCAGTACTTC,CASRGGSPKNIQYF
.,once,TRBV4-2,TRBJ2-6,TGTGCCAGCAGCCCCGACGTAGGGGAATATGGGGCCAACGTCCTGACTTTC,CASSPDVGEYGANVLTF
TRBD1,.,TRBV6-7,TRBJ1-2,TGTGCCAGCAGTCCTTACCGGGACAGGGGGTATTGGTACACCTTC,CASSPYRDRGYWYTF
.,few,TRBV25-1,TRBJ2-7,TGTGCCAGCAGTGGGGCAGGGACCTACGAGCAGTACTTC,CASSGAGTYEQYF
.,.,TRBV18,TRBJ2-1,TGTGCCAGCTCACCACAGGGGTACAATGAGCAGTTCTTC,CASSPQGYNEQFF
.,.,TRBV7-2,TRBJ2-5,TGTGCCAGCAGCTCCCCGGGGGTGGGAGAGACCCAGTACTTC,CASSSPGVGETQYF
TRBD2,.,TRBV4-3,TRBJ2-7,TGCGCCAGCAGCCAAGACCTAGCGGGTGCGATTAACGAGCAGTACTTC,CASSQDLAGAINEQYF
.,.,TRBV2,TRBJ2-1,TGTGCCAGCAGTGCTTTGGAGAGCTCCTACAATGAGCAGTTCTTC,CASSALESSYNEQFF
TRBD1,.,TRBV28,TRBJ1-2,TGTGCCAGCAGTTTAGTCGGAGGGGGCGCCCACTATGGCTACACCTTC,CASSLVGGGAHYGYTF
.,.,TRBV7-9,TRBJ1-2,TGTGCCAGCAGCCCCGGACAGACCTATGGCTACACCTTC,CASSPGQTYGYTF
.,few,TRBV6-1,TRBJ2-7,TGTGCCAGCACCGAGTACAGGGTCTACGAGCAGTACTTC,CASTEYRVYEQYF
TRBD2,.,TRBV19,TRBJ2-1,TGTGCCAGTAGTCGGACTAGCGGGAGGCTCCTAGGAAATGAGCAGTTCTTC,CASSRTSGRLLGNEQFF
TRBD2,.,TRBV6-1,TRBJ2-3,TGTGCCACCGGACTAGCGGGTGATACGCAGTATTTT,CATGLAGDTQYF
TRBD1,.,TRBV6-5,TRBJ1-2,TGTGCCAGCAGTTACCTCCCCGAACAGGGGAGGTCTGGCTACACCTTC,CASSYLPEQGRSGYTF
TRBD2,.,TRBV9,TRBJ2-1,TGTGCCAGCAGCGGATCTAGCGGGAGTGTCAATGAGCAGTTCTTC,CASSGSSGSVNEQFF
.,.,TRBV6-4,TRBJ2-1,TGTGCCAGCAGTGCGGGACTTGGGACTTCCAGCTCCTACAATGAGCAGTTCTTC,CASSAGLGTSSSYNEQFF
TRBD1,.,TRBV6-6,TRBJ2-1,TGTGCCAGCACAGGGGGCTCCCATTACAATGAGCAGTTCTTC,CASTGGSHYNEQFF
.,.,TRBV6-5,TRBJ2-5,TGTGCCAGCAGACTTTGGGGCGCCCCCCAAGAGACCCAGTACTTC,CASRLWGAPQETQYF
TRBD1,.,TRBV25-1,TRBJ1-2,TGTGCCAGCAGTGCCCCCGGGACAGCCTATGGCTACACCTTC,CASSAPGTAYGYTF
TRBD1,.,TRBV28,TRBJ1-5,TGTGCCAGCAGTTTGCCCCGGACAGGTCAGCCCCAGCATTTT,CASSLPRTGQPQHF
TRBD1,.,TRBV5-6,TRBJ2-5,TGTGCCAGCAGCCCGGAGACAGGGGTAAGAGAGACCCAGTACTTC,CASSPETGVRETQYF
TRBD1,few,TRBV5-4,TRBJ2-7,TGTGCCAGCAGTGTCGGTGGGACAGCCTCCTACGAGCAGTACTTC,CASSVGGTASYEQYF
.,.,TRBV4-1,TRBJ2-7,TGCGCCAGCAGAGGCGGGACGCTCTGGCGCTACGAGCAGTACTTC,CASRGGTLWRYEQYF
.,medium-sized,TRBV5-4,TRBJ1-1,TGTGCCAGCAGCTTGGCCCAGGGAAATCTCTGGCTCTTT,CASSLAQGNLWLF
TRBD2,.,TRBV28,TRBJ2-3,TGTGCCAGCAGTTTACGCGGGAGGGTAGCGGGAAAGGATACGCAGTATTTT,CASSLRGRVAGKDTQYF
TRBD1,.,TRBV6-6,TRBJ2-7,TGTGCCAGCAGTTTCCGGACAGGGGGAAAGCAGTACTTC,CASSFRTGGKQYF
.,.,TRBV2,TRBJ2-7,TGTGCCAGCAGTCTTACAGGGAACGAGCAGTACTTC,CASSLTGNEQYF